Sequencing of this TCR beta chain was carried out in a study of blood T cell repertoires in COVID-19. Study information: Samples came from the United States, Italy and Spain, spanning acute and convalescent COVID-19. Sample material is recorded as cDNA or gDNA derived from T cells, B-cell-depleted T cells, or PBMCs.

Original processing notes: Cell counts per sample came from amplifying reference gene primers. The assay was immunoSEQ multiplex PCR, and TCRdb's table has in-frame clones only and misses some. The V and J calls and clone size come from that table; D and trimming were worked out from the DNA. Among around 140,000 clones listed, around 80% were seen once. The source is a man in his fifties with acute or convalescent COVID-19. The source material was peripheral blood.

The CDR3 reads CASSRQGRGYTF. The CDR3 DNA reads as TGTGCCAGCAGTCGACAGGGGAGGGGCTACACCTTC. The V gene is TRBV12-3 or TRBV12-4, the J gene TRBJ1-2, with 8 positions matching TRBD1. The J segment lost 8 bases and the V segment lost 5 bases, leaving 4 bases of the junction unmatched. CDR3 size: 12 residues.